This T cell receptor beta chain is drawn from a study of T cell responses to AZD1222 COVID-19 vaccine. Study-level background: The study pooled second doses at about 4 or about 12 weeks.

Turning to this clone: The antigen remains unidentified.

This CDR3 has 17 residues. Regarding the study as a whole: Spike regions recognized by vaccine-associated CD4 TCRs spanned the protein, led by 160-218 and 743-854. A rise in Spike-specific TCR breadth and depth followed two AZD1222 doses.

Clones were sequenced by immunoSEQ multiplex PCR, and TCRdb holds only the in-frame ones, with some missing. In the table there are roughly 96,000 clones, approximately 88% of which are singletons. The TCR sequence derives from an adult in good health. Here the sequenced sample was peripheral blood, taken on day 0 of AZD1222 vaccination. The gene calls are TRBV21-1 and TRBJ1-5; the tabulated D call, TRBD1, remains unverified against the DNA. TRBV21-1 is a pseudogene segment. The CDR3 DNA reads TGTGCCAGCAGCAAAGGTTGGACAGGGCGCCCCAATCAGCCCCAGCATTTT. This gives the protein CASSKGWTGRPNQPQHF.